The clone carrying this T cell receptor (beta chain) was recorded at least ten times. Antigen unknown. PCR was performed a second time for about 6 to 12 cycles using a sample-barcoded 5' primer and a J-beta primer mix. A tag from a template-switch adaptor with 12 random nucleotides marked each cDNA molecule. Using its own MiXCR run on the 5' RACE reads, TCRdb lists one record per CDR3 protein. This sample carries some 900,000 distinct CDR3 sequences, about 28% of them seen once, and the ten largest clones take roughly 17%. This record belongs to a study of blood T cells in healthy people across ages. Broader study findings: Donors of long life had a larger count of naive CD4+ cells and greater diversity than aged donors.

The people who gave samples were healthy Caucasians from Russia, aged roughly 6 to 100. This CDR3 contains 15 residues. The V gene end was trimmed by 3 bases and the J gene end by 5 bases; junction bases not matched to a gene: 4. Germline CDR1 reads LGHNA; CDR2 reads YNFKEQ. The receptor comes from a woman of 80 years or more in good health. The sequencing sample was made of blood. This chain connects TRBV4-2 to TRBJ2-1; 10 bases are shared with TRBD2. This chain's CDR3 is CASSQELAGNNEQFF. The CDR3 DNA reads TGTGCCAGCAGCCAGGAACTAGCGGGGAACAATGAGCAGTTCTTC.